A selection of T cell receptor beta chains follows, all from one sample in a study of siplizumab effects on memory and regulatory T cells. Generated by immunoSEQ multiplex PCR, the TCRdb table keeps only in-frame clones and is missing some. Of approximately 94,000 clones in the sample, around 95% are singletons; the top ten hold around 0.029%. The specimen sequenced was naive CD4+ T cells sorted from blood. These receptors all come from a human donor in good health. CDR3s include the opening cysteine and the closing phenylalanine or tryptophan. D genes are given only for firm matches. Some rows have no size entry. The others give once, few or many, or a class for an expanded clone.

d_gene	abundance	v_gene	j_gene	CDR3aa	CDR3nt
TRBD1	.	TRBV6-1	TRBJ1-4	CASSAWTGASGVEKLFF	TGTGCCAGCAGTGCATGGACAGGGGCCTCTGGGGTTGAAAAACTGTTTTTT
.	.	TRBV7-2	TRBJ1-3	CASSLASVGNTIYF	TGTGCCAGCAGCTTAGCGAGCGTAGGAAACACCATATATTTT
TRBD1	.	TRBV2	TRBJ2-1	CASERGTGGNEQFF	TGTGCCAGCGAGAGGGGGACAGGGGGCAATGAGCAGTTCTTC
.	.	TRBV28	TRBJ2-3	CASSWGSTDTQYF	TGTGCCAGCAGTTGGGGGAGCACAGATACGCAGTATTTT
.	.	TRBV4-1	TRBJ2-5	CASSLGPLETQYF	TGCGCCAGCAGCCTAGGGCCCCTAGAGACCCAGTACTTC
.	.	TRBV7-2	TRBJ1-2	CASSLKQFSYTF	TGTGCCAGCAGCTTAAAACAGTTTAGCTACACCTTC
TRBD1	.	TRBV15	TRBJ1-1	CATSTARGIWTEAFF	TGTGCCACCAGCACCGCCAGGGGGATATGGACTGAAGCTTTCTTT
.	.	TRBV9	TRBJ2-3	CASSETTSPTDTQYF	TGTGCCAGCAGCGAGACGACTAGTCCCACAGATACGCAGTATTTT
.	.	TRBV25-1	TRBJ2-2	CASSTGGIEAGELFF	TGTGCCAGCAGCACCGGAGGAATTGAAGCCGGGGAGCTGTTTTTT
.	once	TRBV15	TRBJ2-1	CATSLQAHTAEQFF	TGTGCCACCAGCTTACAGGCCCATACAGCTGAGCAGTTCTTC
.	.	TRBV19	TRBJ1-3	CASSIGVIAGNTIYF	TGTGCCAGTAGTATCGGGGTGATCGCTGGAAACACCATATATTTT
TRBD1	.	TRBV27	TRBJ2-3	CASSATSPGTGRDTQYF	TGTGCCAGCAGTGCCACCTCTCCCGGGACAGGGAGGGATACGCAGTATTTT
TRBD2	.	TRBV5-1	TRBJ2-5	CASRYSGGMQETQYF	TGCGCCAGCAGATATAGCGGGGGGATGCAAGAGACCCAGTACTTC
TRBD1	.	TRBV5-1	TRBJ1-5	CASSPGTENQPQHF	TGCGCCAGCAGCCCTGGGACAGAGAATCAGCCCCAGCATTTT
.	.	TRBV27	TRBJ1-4	CASSLSEKLFF	TGTGCCAGCAGTTTAAGCGAAAAACTGTTTTTT
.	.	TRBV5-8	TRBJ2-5	CASNTRGYQETQYF	TGTGCCAGCAACACCCGGGGCTACCAAGAGACCCAGTACTTC
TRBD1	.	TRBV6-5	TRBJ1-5	CASSPDRGQPQHF	TGTGCCAGCAGCCCCGACAGGGGGCAGCCCCAGCATTTT
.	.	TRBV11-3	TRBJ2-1	CASSYLGGEQFF	TGTGCCAGCAGCTACCTAGGAGGGGAGCAGTTCTTC
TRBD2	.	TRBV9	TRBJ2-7	CASSLGRGDLYEQYF	TGTGCCAGCAGCCTAGGGCGGGGGGACCTCTACGAGCAGTACTTC
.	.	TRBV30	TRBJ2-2	CAWSWKYTANTGELFF	TGTGCCTGGAGTTGGAAGTATACAGCGAACACCGGGGAGCTGTTTTTT
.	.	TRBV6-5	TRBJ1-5	CASSAGGPPNQPQHF	TGTGCCAGCAGTGCTGGGGGTCCTCCAAATCAGCCCCAGCATTTT
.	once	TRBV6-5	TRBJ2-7	CASSYGLEYEQYF	TGTGCCAGCAGTTACGGTCTAGAATACGAGCAGTACTTC
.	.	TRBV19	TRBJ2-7	CASSIGHHREQYF	TGTGCCAGTAGTATAGGGCATCACCGCGAGCAGTACTTC
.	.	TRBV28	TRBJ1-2	CASIISGGRGYTF	TGTGCCAGCATAATCTCGGGGGGGCGCGGCTACACCTTC
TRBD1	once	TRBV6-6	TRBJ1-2	CASSKGTDYGYTF	TGTGCCAGCAGTAAAGGGACAGACTATGGCTACACCTTC
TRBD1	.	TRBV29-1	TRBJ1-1	CSVYDRVNTEAFF	TGCAGCGTTTACGACAGGGTGAACACTGAAGCTTTCTTT
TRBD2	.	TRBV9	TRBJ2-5	CASNGGVSETQYF	TGTGCCAGCAATGGGGGGGTGAGTGAGACCCAGTACTTC
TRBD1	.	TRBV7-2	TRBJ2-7	CASSPTGGAYEQYF	TGTGCCAGCAGCCCGACAGGGGGTGCCTACGAGCAGTACTTC
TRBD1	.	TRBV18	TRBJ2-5	CASSPPIRDRARETQYF	TGTGCCAGCTCACCACCCATCCGGGACAGGGCTAGGGAGACCCAGTACTTC
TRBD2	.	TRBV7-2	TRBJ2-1	CASRSGTSGGPEQFF	TGTGCCAGCAGATCCGGGACTAGCGGGGGGCCCGAGCAGTTCTTC
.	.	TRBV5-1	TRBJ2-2	CASSLGRDIGTGELFF	TGCGCCAGCAGCTTGGGCCGGGACATAGGCACCGGGGAGCTGTTTTTT
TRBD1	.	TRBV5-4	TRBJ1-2	CASSPRDSYGYTF	TGTGCCAGCAGTCCTCGGGACAGCTATGGCTACACCTTC
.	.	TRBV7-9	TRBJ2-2	CASSLKGDTGELFF	TGTGCCAGCAGCTTAAAGGGAGACACCGGGGAGCTGTTTTTT
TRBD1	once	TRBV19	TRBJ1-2	CASTSLEGGQFGYTF	TGTGCCAGTACATCCCTGGAGGGGGGACAGTTTGGCTACACCTTC
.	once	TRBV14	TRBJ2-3	CASSQDLSDTQYF	TGTGCCAGCAGCCAAGATCTCTCAGATACGCAGTATTTT
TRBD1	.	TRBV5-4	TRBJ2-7	CASRSGQGPTYEQYF	TGTGCCAGCAGGAGCGGACAGGGGCCGACCTACGAGCAGTACTTC
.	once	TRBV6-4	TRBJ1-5	CARTLGDQPQHF	TGTGCCAGGACCCTCGGGGACCAGCCCCAGCATTTT
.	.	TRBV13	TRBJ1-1	CASRRLGGTEAFF	TGTGCCAGCAGGCGACTCGGGGGGACCGAAGCTTTCTTT
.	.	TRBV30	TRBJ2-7	CAWSIGTQPYEQYF	TGTGCCTGGAGTATCGGGACACAACCTTACGAGCAGTACTTC
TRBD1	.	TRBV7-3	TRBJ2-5	CASSSGQGPQETQYF	TGTGCCAGCAGCTCCGGACAGGGCCCCCAAGAGACCCAGTACTTC
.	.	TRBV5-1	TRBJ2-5	CASSLGARVGQETQYF	TGCGCCAGCAGCTTGGGAGCGAGGGTGGGACAAGAGACCCAGTACTTC
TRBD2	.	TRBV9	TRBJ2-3	CASSVTAGRTDTQYF	TGTGCCAGCAGCGTAACAGCGGGGAGAACAGATACGCAGTATTTT
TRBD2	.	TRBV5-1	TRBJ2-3	CASSFGLAGASTDTQYF	TGCGCCAGCAGCTTCGGACTAGCGGGGGCCAGCACAGATACGCAGTATTTT
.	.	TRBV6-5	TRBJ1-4	CASRTVLNEKLFF	TGTGCCAGCAGGACAGTCCTTAATGAAAAACTGTTTTTT
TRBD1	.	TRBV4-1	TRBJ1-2	CASSNNYRGEGYTF	TGCGCCAGCAGCAATAACTACAGGGGGGAAGGCTACACCTTC
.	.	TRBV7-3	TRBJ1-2	CASSLWGTYGYTF	TGTGCCAGCAGCCTCTGGGGGACCTATGGCTACACCTTC
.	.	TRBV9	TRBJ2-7	CASSVAWDNTSPYEQYF	TGTGCCAGCAGCGTAGCATGGGATAATACATCCCCCTACGAGCAGTACTTC
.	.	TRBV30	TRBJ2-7	CASRSKARFSSYEQYF	TGTGCCTCTCGGTCCAAAGCGAGATTTTCAAGCTACGAGCAGTACTTC
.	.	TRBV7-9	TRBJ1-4	CASSSTGRGEKLFF	TGTGCCAGCAGCTCTACAGGGAGGGGGGAAAAACTGTTTTTT
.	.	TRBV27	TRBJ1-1	CASSSLLREGLNTEAFF	TGTGCCAGCAGTTCCCTTCTACGGGAGGGCTTGAACACTGAAGCTTTCTTT
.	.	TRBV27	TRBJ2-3	CADISRAISDNTQYF	TGTGCCGACATCTCAAGAGCCATAAGCGATAATACGCAGTATTTT
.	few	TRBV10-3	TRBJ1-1	CAISDVNTEAFF	TGTGCCATCAGTGATGTGAACACTGAAGCTTTCTTT
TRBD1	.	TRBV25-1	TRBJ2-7	CASSGGQVRQQYF	TGTGCCAGCAGTGGTGGACAGGTACGCCAGCAGTACTTC
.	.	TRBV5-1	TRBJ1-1	CASSFLLDSEAFF	TGCGCCAGCAGCTTCCTCTTAGACAGTGAAGCTTTCTTT
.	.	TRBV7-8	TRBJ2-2	CASSLATGELFF	TGTGCCAGCAGCTTAGCTACCGGGGAGCTGTTTTTT
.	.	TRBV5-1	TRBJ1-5	CASSLTDPSNQPQHF	TGCGCCAGCAGCTTGACTGACCCTAGCAATCAGCCCCAGCATTTT
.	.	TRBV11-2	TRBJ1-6	CASSLGGSPLHF	TGTGCCAGCAGCTTAGGGGGGTCACCCCTCCACTTT